This T cell receptor (beta chain) was captured in a study of PD-1 blockade in classical Hodgkin lymphoma. Study observations and caveats: TCR diversity in CD4+, not CD8+, cells rose significantly by C4D1.

Regarding time point: cycle 4 day 1 (C4D1), after 6 weeks of nivolumab. After autologous stem cell transplantation all patients relapsed, and prior brentuximab vedotin exposure differed between cohorts. The CD4+ T cells used were purified from thawed PBMCs through magnetic negative selection. Trimming cost V 3 bases and J 4 bases, with 16 bases left between them. Germline V CDR1 and CDR2: SGDLS, YYNGEE. The CDR3 loop spans 15 amino acids. Profiled with immunoSEQ multiplex PCR; TCRdb holds only in-frame clones, not every one. The sample has roughly 30,000 clones, around 80% seen once. Turning to this clone: The antigen remains undetermined.

The chain combines TRBV9 with TRBJ1-2; D possibly corresponds to TRBD1 (6 bases). The sequence was collected from a human donor with classical Hodgkin lymphoma. The sample consisted of CD4+ T cells from blood, taken before the fourth cycle of nivolumab. CDR3 amino acids: CASSGIRGKFYGYTF. The DNA of the CDR3 is TGTGCCAGCAGCGGCATTAGGGGGAAATTCTATGGCTACACCTTC.